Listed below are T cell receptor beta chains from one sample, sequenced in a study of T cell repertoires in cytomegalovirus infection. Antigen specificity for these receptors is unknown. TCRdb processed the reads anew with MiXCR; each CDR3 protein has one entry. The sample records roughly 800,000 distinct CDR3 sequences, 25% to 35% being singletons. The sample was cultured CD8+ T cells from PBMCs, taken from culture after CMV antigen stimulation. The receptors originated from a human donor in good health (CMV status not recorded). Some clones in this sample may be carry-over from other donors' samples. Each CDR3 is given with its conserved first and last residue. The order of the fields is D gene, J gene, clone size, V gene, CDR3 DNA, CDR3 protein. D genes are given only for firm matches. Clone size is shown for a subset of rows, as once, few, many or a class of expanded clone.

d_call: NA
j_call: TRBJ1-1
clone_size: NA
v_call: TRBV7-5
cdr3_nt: NA
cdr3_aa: CISVPEARTGRALNTEAFF

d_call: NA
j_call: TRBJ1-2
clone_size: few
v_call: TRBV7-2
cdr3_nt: TGTGCCAGCAGCTTAGCGAGGGCAGGGGAGAACTATGGCTACACCTTC
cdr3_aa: CASSLARAGENYGYTF

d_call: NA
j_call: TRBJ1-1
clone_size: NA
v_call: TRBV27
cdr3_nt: TGTGCCAGCAAGTCTCCACTGAACACTGAAGCTTTCTTT
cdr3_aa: CASKSPLNTEAFF

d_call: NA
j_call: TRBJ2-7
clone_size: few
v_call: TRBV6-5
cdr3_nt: TGTGCCAGCGGCCCCAGGGGCTACGAGCAGTACTTC
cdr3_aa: CASGPRGYEQYF

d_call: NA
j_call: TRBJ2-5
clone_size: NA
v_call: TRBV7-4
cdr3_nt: TGTGCCAGCAGCCCGTGGGGCGAAGAGACCCAGTACTTC
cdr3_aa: CASSPWGEETQYF

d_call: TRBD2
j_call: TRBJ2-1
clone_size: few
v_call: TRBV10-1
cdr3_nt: TGCGCCAGCGGGGGTGGTAGCGGGGGGCCCTCGGGCTCCCAGGAGCAGTTCTTC
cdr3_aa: CASGGGSGGPSGSQEQFF

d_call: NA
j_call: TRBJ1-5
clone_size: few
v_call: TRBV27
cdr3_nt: TGTGCCAGCAGTTTACGGCCGATCAATCAGCCCCAGCATTTT
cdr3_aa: CASSLRPINQPQHF

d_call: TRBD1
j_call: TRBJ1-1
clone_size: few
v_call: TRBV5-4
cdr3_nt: TGTGCCAGCAGCAGGGACCGGGGACAGGCGAACACTGAAGCTTTCTTT
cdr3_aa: CASSRDRGQANTEAFF

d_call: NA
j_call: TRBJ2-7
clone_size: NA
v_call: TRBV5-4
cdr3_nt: TGTGCCAGCAGCTTGGTCTCGGAGGAGCAGTACTTC
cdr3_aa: CASSLVSEEQYF

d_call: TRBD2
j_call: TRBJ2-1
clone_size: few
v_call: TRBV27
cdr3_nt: TGTGCCAGCAGTCCTATAGCGGGGGCTAACTACAATGAGCAGTTCTTC
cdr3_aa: CASSPIAGANYNEQFF

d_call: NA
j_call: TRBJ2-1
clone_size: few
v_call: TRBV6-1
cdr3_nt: TGTGCCAGCAGTGAAGCGTCACGGACTTTCTACAATGAGCAGTTCTTC
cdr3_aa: CASSEASRTFYNEQFF

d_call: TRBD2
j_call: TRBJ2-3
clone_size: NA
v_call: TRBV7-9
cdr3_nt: TGTGCCACGGGGGAGGGGTCAGATACGCAGTATTTT
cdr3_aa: CATGEGSDTQYF

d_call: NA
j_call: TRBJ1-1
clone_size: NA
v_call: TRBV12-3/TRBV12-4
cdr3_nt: TGTGCCAGCAGGGACGACACGAACACTGAAGCTTTCTTT
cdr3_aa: CASRDDTNTEAFF

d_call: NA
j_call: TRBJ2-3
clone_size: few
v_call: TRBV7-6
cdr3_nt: TGTGCCAGCAGCCCCAAGGGCCTTCTAGCAACAGATACGCAGTATTTT
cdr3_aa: CASSPKGLLATDTQYF

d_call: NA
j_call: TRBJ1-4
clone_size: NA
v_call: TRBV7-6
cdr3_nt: TGTGCCAGCACCAACAGTGAGGTTAATGAAAAACTGTTTTTT
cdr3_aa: CASTNSEVNEKLFF

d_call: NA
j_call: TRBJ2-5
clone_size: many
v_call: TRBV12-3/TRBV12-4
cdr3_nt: TGTGCCAGCTCGCATAGGGGGCAAGAGACCCAGTACTTC
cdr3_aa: CASSHRGQETQYF

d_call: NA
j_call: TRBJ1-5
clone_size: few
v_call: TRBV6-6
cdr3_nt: TGTGCCAGCAGCCAACAGAAACCAAGCAATCAGCCCCAGCATTTT
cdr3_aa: CASSQQKPSNQPQHF

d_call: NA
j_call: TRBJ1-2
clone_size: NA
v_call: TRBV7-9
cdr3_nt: TGTGCCAGCAGCTTAGGACAGGCGATCTATGGCTACACCTTC
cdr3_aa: CASSLGQAIYGYTF

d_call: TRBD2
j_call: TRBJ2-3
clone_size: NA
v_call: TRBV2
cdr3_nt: TGTGCCAGCAGGATAACTAGCGGGGGGACGCCAGATACGCAGTATTTT
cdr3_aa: CASRITSGGTPDTQYF

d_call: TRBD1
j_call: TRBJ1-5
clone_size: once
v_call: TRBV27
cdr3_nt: TGTGCCAGCAGTTTATTTCAGGGGGGGGGTCATCAGCCCCAGCATTTT
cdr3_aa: CASSLFQGGGHQPQHF

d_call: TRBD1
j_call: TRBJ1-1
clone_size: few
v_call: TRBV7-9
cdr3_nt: TGTGCCAGCATCTCAAGGCAGGGGGAGGTTGAAGCTTTCTTT
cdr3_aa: CASISRQGEVEAFF

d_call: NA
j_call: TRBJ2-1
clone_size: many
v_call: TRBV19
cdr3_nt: TGTGCCAGTAGTATAGACGGGCCCTCGGGGCAGTTCTTC
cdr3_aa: CASSIDGPSGQFF

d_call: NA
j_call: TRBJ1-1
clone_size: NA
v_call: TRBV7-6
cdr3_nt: TGTGCCAGCAGCTTAGGGACGGACACTGAAGCTTTCTTT
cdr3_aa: CASSLGTDTEAFF

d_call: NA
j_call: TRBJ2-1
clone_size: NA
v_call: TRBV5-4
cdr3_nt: TGTGCCAGCAGCCGAGGAGGGACCGACAATGAGCAGTTCTTC
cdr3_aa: CASSRGGTDNEQFF

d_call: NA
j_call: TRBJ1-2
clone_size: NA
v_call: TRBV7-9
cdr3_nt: TGTGCCAGCAGCTTAGCAGGGGCCGCCTATGGCTACACCTTC
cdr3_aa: CASSLAGAAYGYTF

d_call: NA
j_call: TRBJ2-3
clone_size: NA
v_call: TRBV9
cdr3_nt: TGTGCCAGCAGCATTAGATTCACAGATACGCAGTATTTT
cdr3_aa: CASSIRFTDTQYF

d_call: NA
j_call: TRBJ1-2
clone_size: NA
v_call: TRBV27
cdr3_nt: TGTGCCAGCAGCTCTACAGGTGGGGCTGAAGGCTACACCTTC
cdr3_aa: CASSSTGGAEGYTF

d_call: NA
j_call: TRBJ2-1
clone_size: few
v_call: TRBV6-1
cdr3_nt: TGTGCCAGCAGCCCCGGGACGGACACAAACAATGAGCAGTTCTTC
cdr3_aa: CASSPGTDTNNEQFF

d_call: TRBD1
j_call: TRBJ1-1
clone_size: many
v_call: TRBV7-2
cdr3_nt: TGTGCCAGCAGCTTAGGAAAGGCAGGGGGAGGCACTGAAGCTTTCTTT
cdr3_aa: CASSLGKAGGGTEAFF

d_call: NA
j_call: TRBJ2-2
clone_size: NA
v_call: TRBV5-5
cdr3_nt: TGTGCCAGCAGCTTGTCGGGCAGGGAAGGCGGCCGGGGTGCCGGGGAGCTGTTTTTT
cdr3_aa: CASSLSGREGGRGAGELFF

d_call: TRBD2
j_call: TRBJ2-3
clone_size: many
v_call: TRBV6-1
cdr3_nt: TGTGCCAGCAGTCAGCCGGGACTAGCCCACGAGGAGGATACGCAGTATTTT
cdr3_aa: CASSQPGLAHEEDTQYF

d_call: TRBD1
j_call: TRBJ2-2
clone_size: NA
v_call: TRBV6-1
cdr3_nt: TGTGCCAGCAGTGAATGGGACAGGGGGAACACCGGGGAGCTGTTTTTT
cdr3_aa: CASSEWDRGNTGELFF

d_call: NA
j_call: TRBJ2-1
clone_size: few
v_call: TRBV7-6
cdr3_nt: TGTGCCAGCAGCCCCAGGGCGGGTCATGAGCAGTTCTTC
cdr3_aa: CASSPRAGHEQFF

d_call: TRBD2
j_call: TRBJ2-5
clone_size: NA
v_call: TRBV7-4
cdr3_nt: TGTGCCAGCAGCTACCATGGGCTAGCGGGGCGCCCACAAGAGACCCAGTACTTC
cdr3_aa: CASSYHGLAGRPQETQYF

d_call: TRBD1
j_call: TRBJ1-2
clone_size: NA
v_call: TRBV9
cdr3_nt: TGTGCCAGCAGCGTACCCCGGGACAGTCCTAACTATGGCTACACCTTC
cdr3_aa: CASSVPRDSPNYGYTF

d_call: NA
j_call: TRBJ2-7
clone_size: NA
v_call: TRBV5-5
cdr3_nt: TGTGCCAGCAGCTTGATCTACGAGCAGTACTTC
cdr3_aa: CASSLIYEQYF

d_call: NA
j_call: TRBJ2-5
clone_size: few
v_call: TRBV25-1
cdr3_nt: TGTGCCAGCGGAGGGGGATCGGGTGAGACCCAGTACTTC
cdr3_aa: CASGGGSGETQYF

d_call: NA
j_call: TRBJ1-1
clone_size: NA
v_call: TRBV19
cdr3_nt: TGTGCCAGTGTTTCGATGGAAAACACTGAAGCTTTCTTT
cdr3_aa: CASVSMENTEAFF

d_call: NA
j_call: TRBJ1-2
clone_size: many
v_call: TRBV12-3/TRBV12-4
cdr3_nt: TGTGCCAGCAGGGAGACCACCCGGGATTATGGCTACACCTTC
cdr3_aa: CASRETTRDYGYTF

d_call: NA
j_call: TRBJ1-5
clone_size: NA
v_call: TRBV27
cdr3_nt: TGTGCCAGCAGTTTATCGATTCAGATCCAGCCCCAGCATTTT
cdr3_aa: CASSLSIQIQPQHF

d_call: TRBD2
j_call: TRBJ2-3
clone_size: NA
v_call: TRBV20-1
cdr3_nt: TGCAGTGCTTGGACTAGCGGAGATGTTTGGTTTACAGATACGCAGTATTTT
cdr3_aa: CSAWTSGDVWFTDTQYF

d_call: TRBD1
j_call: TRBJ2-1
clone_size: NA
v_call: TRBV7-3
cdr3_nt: TGTGCCAGCAGCCTTCCGGGACAGAGGGGGAATGAGCAGTTCTTC
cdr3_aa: CASSLPGQRGNEQFF

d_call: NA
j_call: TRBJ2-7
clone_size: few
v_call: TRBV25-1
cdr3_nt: TGTGCCAGCAGTGGCCTCCGGGACGGCACCTACGAGCAGTACTTC
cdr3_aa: CASSGLRDGTYEQYF

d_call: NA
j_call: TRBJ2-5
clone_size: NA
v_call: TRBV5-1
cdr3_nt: TGCGCCAGCAGCACCCCAGGTTATGAAGAGACCCAGTACTTC
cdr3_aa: CASSTPGYEETQYF

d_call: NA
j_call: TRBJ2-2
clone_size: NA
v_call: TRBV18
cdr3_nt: TGTGCCAGCTTACCACTCAACACCGGGGAGCTGTTTTTT
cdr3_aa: CASLPLNTGELFF

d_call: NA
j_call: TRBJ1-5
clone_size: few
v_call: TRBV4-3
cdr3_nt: TGCGCCAGCAGCCAAGTATTAGGGGAGCCCCAGCATTTT
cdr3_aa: CASSQVLGEPQHF

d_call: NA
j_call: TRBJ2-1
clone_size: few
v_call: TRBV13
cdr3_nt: TGTGCCAGCAGCTTACAGGGACATGAGCAGTTCTTC
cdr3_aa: CASSLQGHEQFF

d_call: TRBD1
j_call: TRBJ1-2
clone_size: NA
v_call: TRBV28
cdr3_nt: TGTGCCAGCAGTACCCGGGACAGGGGTCCACATGGGATCTGTGGCTACACCTTC
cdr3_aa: CASSTRDRGPHGICGYTF

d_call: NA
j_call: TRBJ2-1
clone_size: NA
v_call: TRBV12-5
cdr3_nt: TGTGCTAGTGCCCCTCCCGAGGGAGGTGAGCAGTTCTTC
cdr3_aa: CASAPPEGGEQFF

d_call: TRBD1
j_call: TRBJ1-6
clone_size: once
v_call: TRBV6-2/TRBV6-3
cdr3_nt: TGTGCCAGCAGTAACCGGGACAGAAGTTCACCCCTCCACTTT
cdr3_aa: CASSNRDRSSPLHF

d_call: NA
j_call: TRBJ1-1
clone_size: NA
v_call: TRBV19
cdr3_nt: TGTGCCAGTAGTTGGGTAGGTACCTATTCGAACACTGAAGCTTTCTTT
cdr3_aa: CASSWVGTYSNTEAFF

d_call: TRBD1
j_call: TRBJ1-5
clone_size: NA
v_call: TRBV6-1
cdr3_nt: TGTGCCAGCAGTGTACAGGGGCATCAGCCCCAGCATTTT
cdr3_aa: CASSVQGHQPQHF

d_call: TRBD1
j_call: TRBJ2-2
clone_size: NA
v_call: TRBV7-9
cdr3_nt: TGTGCCAGCAGCTTTGCCGGACAGGGAGCCGGGGAGCTGTTTTTT
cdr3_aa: CASSFAGQGAGELFF

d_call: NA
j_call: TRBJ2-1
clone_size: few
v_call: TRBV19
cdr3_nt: TGTGCCAGTAGTGTGGTGGCGGGGTCCTACAATGAGCAGTTCTTC
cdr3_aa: CASSVVAGSYNEQFF

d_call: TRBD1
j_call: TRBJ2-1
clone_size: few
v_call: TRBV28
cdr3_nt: TGTGCCAGCAGTTCCCCCTATCGGACAGGGAATTACAATGAGCAGTTCTTC
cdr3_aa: CASSSPYRTGNYNEQFF

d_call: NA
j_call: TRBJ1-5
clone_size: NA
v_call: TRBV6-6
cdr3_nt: TGTGCCAGCAGTACCTTTACAGGGATTCAGCCCCAGCATTTT
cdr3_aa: CASSTFTGIQPQHF

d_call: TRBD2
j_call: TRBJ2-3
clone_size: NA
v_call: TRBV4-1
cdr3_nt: TGCGCCAGCAGCCAGGGACTAGCGGGGGGCGTTCCGTGGTCCACAGATACGCAGTATTTT
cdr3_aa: CASSQGLAGGVPWSTDTQYF

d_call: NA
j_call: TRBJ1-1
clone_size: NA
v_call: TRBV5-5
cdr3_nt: TGTGCCAGCAGCTTGACAGTTGCGAACACTGAAGCTTTCTTT
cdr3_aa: CASSLTVANTEAFF

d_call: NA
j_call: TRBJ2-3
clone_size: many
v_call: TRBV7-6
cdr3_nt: TGTGCCAGCAGCTTAAACGGGGGACCCGCCGGGGATACGCAGTATTTT
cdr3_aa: CASSLNGGPAGDTQYF

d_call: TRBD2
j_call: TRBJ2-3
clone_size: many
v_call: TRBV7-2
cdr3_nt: TGTGCCAGCAGCCCGGGGTGGGCAGCGGGGGACTACACAGATACGCAGTATTTT
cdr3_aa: CASSPGWAAGDYTDTQYF